The sequence of this T cell receptor (beta chain) was determined in a study of blood T cells in healthy people across ages. Combining a sample-barcoded 5' primer with a J-beta primer mix, a second PCR ran for roughly 7 to 12 cycles. TCRdb ran MiXCR on the 5' RACE reads and lists one entry per CDR3 protein. The sample has 1.5 million to 2 million distinct CDR3 sequences, about 49% seen once. Germline CDR1 and CDR2: LGHDT and YNNKEL (reference sequence). This CDR3 comprises 14 residues. The V and J ends lost 2 bases and 6 bases respectively, with 13 bases between them. The receptor was isolated from a middle-aged woman in good health. Specimen: blood. V is TRBV3-1 and J is TRBJ1-1; unclear D gene. The CDR3 nucleotides read TGTGCCAGCAGCCAACGCGGGGTCGGCTCTGAAGCTTTCTTT. This codes for CASSQRGVGSEAFF.